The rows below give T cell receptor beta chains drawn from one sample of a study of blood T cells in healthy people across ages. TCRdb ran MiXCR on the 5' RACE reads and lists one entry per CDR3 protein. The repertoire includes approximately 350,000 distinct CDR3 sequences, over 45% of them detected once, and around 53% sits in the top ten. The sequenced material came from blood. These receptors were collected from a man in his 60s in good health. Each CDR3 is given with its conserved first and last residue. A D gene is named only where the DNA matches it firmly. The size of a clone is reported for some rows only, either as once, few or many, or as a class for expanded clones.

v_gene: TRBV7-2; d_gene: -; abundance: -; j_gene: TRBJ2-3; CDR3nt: TGTACCAGCAGCTTAGGCCCCCCTGGGGCGGGGTCCACACATACGCAGTATTTT; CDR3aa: CTSSLGPPGAGSTHTQYF
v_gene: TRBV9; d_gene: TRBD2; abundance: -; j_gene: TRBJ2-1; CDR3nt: TGTGCCAGCAACCCTAGCGGGAGTGGAGAGAATGAGCAGTTCTTC; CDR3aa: CASNPSGSGENEQFF
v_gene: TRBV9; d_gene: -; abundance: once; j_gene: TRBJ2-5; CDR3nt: TGCGCCAGCAGCGAGAGAGGGGCTTCAGAGGAGCTAGAGACCCAGTACTTC; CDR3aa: CASSERGASEELETQYF
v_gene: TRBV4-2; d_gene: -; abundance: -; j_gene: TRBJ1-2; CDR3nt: TGTGCCAGCAGCCAAGATCTTCCCGGGGGCTATGGCTACACCTTC; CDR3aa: CASSQDLPGGYGYTF
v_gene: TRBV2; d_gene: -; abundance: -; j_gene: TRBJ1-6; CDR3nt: TGTGCCAGCAGGGCAGTCTCCTATAATTCACCCCTCCACTTT; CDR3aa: CASRAVSYNSPLHF
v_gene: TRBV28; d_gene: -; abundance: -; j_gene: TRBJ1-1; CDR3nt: TGTGCCAGCAGTTACCGAATTGAAGCTTTCTTT; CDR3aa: CASSYRIEAFF